The present TCR beta chain was sequenced within a study of beta chain features in type 1 diabetes. Overall study findings and caveats: Among patients with Type 1 diabetes, TCRB CDR3s were moderately but significantly shorter in every one of the four CD4+ subsets. Equally in patients and controls, shorter templates might have been favored by PCR.

The investigators reverse transcribed all of the isolated RNA, so they sequenced expressed TCRB transcripts. The method was immunoSEQ multiplex PCR; TCRdb's version includes in-frame clones alone and lacks a portion of them. Altogether more than 250,000 clones are present, 14% being singletons, with the ten largest covering around 0.016%. Per the germline V gene, CDR1 is SGDLS and CDR2 is YYNGEE. There are 15 residues in the CDR3. V shed 5 bases, J shed 9 bases, and the junction held 12 bases outside the gene matches. A word on this clone: The antigen is undetermined.

Purities over 95% were achieved in all sorted populations. V gene TRBV9 combines with J gene TRBJ2-1, with 9 bases that match TRBD2. The specimen sequenced was naive CD4+ T cells from blood. The receptor comes from a man aged 30-40 years with type 1 diabetes. CDR3 nucleotide sequence: TGTGCCAGCAGTTCGTCGGCGGGAGGGCCACGTGAGCAGTTCTTC. Its protein product is CASSSSAGGPREQFF.